The present T cell receptor beta chain was sequenced within a study of blood T cell repertoires in COVID-19. Germline loops: CDR1 PRHDT, CDR2 FYEKMQ (reference sequence). The CDR3 totals 14 residues. Trimming stripped 2 bases from V and 4 bases from J, with 10 bases between. The table came from immunoSEQ multiplex PCR; TCRdb's copy has only in-frame clones and leaves some out. The data hold more than 300,000 clones, with around 87% observed a single time. The clonotype comes from a woman aged 30 to 39 with COVID-19, enrolled during active disease. The source material was peripheral blood. This chain links TRBV13 with TRBJ2-3, with D possibly TRBD2 on 7 matching bases. CDR3 bases: TGTGCCAGCAGCTTAAGGGGGGGTGCAGATACGCAGTATTTT. Translated, it gives CASSLRGGADTQYF.